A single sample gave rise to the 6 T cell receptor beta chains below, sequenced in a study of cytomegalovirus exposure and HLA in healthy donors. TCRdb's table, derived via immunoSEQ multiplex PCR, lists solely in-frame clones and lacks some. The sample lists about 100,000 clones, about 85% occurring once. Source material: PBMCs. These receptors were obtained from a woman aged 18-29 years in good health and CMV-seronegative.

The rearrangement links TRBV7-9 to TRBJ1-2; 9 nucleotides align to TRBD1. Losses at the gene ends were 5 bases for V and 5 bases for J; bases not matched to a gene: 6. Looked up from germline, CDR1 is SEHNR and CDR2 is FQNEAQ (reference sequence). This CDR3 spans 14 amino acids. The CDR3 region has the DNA TGTGCCAGCAGCCCGACAGGGGGGACATATGGCTACACCTTC. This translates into CASSPTGGTYGYTF.

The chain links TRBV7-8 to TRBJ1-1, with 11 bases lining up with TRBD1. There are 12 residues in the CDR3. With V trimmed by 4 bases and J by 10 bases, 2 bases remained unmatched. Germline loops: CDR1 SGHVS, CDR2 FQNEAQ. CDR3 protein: CASSSDRGRAFF. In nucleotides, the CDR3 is TGTGCCAGCAGCTCGGACAGGGGGCGAGCTTTCTTT.

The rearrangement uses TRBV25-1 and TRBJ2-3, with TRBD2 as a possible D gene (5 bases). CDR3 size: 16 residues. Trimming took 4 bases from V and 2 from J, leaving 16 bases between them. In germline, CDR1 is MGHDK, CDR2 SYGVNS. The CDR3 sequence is CASSGAGGDYTDTQYF. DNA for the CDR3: TGTGCCAGCAGTGGGGCGGGCGGCGATTACACAGATACGCAGTATTTT.

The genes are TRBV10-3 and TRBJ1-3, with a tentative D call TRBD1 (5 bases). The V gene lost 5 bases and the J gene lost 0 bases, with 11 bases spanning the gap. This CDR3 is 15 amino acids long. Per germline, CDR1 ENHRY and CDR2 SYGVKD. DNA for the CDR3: TGTGCCATCAGTCCGGGACTCAGCTCTGGAAACACCATATATTTT. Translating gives CAISPGLSSGNTIYF.

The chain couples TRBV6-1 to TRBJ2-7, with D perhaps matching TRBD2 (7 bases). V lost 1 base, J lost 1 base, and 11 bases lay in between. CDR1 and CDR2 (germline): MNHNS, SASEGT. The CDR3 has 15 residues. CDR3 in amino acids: CASSEGGGLSYEQYF. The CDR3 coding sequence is TGTGCCAGCAGTGAAGGCGGGGGCCTATCCTACGAGCAGTACTTC.

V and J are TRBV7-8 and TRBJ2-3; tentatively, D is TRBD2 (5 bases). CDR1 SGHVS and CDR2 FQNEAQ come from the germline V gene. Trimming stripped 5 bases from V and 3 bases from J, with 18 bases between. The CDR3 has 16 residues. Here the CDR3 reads CASSQEKRFWTDTQYF. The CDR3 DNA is TGTGCCAGCAGCCAGGAGAAGCGGTTCTGGACAGATACGCAGTATTTT.